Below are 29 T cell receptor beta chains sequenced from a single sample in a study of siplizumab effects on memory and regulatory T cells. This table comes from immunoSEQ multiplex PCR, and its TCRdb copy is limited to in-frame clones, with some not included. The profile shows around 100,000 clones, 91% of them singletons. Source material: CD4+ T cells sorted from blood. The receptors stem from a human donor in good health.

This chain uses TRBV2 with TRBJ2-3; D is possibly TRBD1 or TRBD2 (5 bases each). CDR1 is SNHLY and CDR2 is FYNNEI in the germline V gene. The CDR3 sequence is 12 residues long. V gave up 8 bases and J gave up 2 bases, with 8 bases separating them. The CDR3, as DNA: TGTGCCAGCCTGGGGACCACAGATACGCAGTATTTT. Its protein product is CASLGTTDTQYF.

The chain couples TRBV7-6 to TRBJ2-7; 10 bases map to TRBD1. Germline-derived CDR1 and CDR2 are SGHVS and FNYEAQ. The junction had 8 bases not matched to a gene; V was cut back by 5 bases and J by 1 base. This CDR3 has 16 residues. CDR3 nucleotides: TGTGCCAGCAGCCAACGGACAGGGGGAAATTCCTACGAGCAGTACTTC. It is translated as CASSQRTGGNSYEQYF.

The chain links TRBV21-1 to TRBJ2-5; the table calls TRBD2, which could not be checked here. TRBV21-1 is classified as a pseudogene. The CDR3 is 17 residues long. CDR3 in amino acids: CASSKAVSGGFKETQYF. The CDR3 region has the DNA TGTGCCAGCAGCAAAGCTGTCAGCGGGGGGTTTAAAGAGACCCAGTACTTC.

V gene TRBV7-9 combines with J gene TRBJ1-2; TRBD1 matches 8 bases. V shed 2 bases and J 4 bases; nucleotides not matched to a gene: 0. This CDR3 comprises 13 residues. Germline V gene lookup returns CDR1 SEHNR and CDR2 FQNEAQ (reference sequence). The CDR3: CASSLQGAYGYTF. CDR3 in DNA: TGTGCCAGCAGCTTACAGGGGGCCTATGGCTACACCTTC.

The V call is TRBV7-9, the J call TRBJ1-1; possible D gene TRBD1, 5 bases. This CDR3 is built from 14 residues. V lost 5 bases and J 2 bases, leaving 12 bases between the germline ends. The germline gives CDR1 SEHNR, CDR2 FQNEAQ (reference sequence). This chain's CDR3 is CASSHGTANTEAFF. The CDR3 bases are TGTGCCAGCAGCCACGGGACGGCCAACACTGAAGCTTTCTTT.

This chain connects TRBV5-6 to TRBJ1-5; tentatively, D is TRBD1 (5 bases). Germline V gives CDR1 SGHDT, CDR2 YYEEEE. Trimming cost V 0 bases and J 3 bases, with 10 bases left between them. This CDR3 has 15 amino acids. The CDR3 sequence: CASSLVGHPNQPQHF. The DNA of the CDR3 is TGTGCCAGCAGCTTGGTAGGACACCCCAATCAGCCCCAGCATTTT.

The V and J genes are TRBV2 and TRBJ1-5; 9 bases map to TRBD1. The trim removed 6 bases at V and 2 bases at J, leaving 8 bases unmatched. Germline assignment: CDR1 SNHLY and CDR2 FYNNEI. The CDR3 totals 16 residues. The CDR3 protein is CASRADRGAGNQPQHF. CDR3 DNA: TGTGCCAGCAGAGCTGACAGGGGGGCAGGCAATCAGCCCCAGCATTTT.

The CDR3 here is CASSLGGTGTNTEAFF. The CDR3 coding sequence is TGTGCCAGCAGCTTAGGGGGGACAGGGACGAACACTGAAGCTTTCTTT. The chain links TRBV7-2 to TRBJ1-1; 9 nucleotides align to TRBD1. The CDR3 runs to 16 residues. Germline-derived CDR1 and CDR2 are SGHTA and FQGNSA. Trimming took 1 base from V and 1 from J; bases not matched to a gene: 4.

The CDR3 DNA reads as TGTGCCAGCAGCTCGGGACTAGCGGGGCTCCTCTCCTACAATGAGCAGTTCTTC. Translating gives CASSSGLAGLLSYNEQFF. The chain is built from TRBV11-2 and TRBJ2-1; 13 bases are shared with TRBD2. The CDR3 length is 18 residues. Trimming at V came to 4 bases and at J to 0 bases, leaving 6 bases not matched to a gene. Germline V gives CDR1 SGHAT, CDR2 FQNNGV.

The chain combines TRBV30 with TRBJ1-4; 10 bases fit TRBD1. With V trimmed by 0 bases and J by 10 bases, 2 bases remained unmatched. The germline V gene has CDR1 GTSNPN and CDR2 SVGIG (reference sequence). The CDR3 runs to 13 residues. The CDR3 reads CAWSVGQGRKLFF. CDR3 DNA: TGTGCCTGGAGTGTGGGACAGGGGAGAAAACTGTTTTTT.

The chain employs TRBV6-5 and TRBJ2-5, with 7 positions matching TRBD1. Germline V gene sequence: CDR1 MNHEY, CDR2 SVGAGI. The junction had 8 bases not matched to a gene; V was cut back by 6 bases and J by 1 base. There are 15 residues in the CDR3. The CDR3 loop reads CASRRQGRGQETQYF. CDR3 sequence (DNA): TGTGCCAGCAGACGACAGGGAAGGGGCCAAGAGACCCAGTACTTC.

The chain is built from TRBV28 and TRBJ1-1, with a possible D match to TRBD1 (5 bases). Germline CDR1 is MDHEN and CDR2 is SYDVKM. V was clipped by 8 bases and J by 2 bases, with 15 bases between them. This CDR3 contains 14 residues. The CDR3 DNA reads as TGTGCCAGCGTCGACGGAGGGGAAAACACTGAAGCTTTCTTT. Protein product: CASVDGGENTEAFF.

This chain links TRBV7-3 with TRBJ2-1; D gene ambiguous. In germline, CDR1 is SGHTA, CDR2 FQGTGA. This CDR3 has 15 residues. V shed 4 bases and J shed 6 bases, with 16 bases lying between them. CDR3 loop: CASSSNPGRANEQFF. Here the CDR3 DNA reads TGTGCCAGCAGCTCCAACCCGGGTCGCGCCAATGAGCAGTTCTTC.

DNA of the CDR3: TGTGCCAGCAGCTTAGGGGGGACAGGGTCATTTGAGCAGTTCTTC. Translating it yields CASSLGGTGSFEQFF. V and J are TRBV7-2 and TRBJ2-1; 9 nucleotides match TRBD1. The CDR3 extends over 15 amino acids. Germline CDR1 reads SGHTA; CDR2 reads FQGNSA. V lost 1 base and J lost 9; bases outside the gene matches: 7.

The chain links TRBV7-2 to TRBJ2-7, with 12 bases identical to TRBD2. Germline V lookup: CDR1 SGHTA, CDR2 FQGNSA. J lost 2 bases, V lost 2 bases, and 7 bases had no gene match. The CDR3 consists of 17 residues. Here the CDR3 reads CASSLTSGGIGTYEQYF. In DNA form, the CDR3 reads TGTGCCAGCAGCTTAACTAGCGGGGGGATCGGAACCTACGAGCAGTACTTC.

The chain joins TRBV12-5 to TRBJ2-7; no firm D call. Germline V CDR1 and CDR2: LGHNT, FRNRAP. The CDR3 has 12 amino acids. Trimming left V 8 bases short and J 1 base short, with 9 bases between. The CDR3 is CASRRLSYEQYF. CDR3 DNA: TGTGCTAGTCGTCGCCTTTCCTACGAGCAGTACTTC. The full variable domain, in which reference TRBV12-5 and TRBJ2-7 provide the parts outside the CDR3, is DARVTQTPRHKVTEMGQEVTMRCQPILGHNTVFWYRQTMMQGLELLAYFRNRAPLDDSGMPKDRFSAEMPDATLATLKIQPSEPRDSAVYFCASRRLSYEQYFGPGTRLTVT.

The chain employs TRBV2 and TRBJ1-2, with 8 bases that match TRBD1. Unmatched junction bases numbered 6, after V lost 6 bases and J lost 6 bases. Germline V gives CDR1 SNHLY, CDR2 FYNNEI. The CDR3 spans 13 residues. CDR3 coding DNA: TGTGCCAGCAGAGCCGGGACAGGCGATGGCTACACCTTC. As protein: CASRAGTGDGYTF.

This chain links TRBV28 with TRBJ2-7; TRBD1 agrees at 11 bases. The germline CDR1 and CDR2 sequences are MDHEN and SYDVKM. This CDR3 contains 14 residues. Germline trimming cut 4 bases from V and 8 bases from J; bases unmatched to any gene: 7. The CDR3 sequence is CASSSGTGGGKQYF. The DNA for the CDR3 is TGTGCCAGCAGTTCCGGGACAGGGGGAGGAAAGCAGTACTTC.

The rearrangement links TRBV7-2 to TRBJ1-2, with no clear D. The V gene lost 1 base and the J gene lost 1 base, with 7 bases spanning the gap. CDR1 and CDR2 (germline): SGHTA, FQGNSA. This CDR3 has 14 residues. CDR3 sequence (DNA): TGTGCCAGCAGCTTAGATGGGCTTAACTATGGCTACACCTTC. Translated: CASSLDGLNYGYTF. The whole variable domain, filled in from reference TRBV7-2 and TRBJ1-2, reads GAGVSQSPSNKVTEKGKDVELRCDPISGHTALYWYRQSLGQGLEFLIYFQGNSAPDKSGLPSDRFSAERTGGSVSTLTIQRTQQEDSAVYLCASSLDGLNYGYTFGSGTRLTVV.

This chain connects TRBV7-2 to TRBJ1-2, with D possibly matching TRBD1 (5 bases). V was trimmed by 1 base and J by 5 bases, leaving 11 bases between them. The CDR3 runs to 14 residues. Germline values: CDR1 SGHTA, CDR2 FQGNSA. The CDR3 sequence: CASSLVQGTYGYTF. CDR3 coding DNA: TGTGCCAGCAGCTTAGTCCAGGGTACATATGGCTACACCTTC.

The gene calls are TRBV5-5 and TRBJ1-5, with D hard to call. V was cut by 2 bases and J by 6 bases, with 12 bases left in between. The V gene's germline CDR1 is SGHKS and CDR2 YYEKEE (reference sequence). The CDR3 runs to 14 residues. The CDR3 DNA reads TGTGCCAGCAGCTTAATCGGAGGGATTCAGCCCCAGCATTTT. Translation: CASSLIGGIQPQHF.

CDR3 nucleotide sequence: TGCAGCTATGGGGGGACTAGCGGGTTGTACCAAGAGACCCAGTACTTC. It translates to CSYGGTSGLYQETQYF. This sequence joins TRBV29-1 and TRBJ2-5, with 12 bases matching TRBD2. The CDR3 runs 16 residues. The V gene end was trimmed by 8 bases and the J gene end by 0 bases; junction bases not matched to a gene: 10. CDR1 and CDR2 (germline): SQVTM, ANQGSEA.

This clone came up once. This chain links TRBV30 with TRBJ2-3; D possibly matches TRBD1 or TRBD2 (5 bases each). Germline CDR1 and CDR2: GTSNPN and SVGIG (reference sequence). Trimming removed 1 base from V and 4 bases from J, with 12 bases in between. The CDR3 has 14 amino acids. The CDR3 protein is CAWSAGTRADTQYF. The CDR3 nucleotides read TGTGCCTGGAGTGCCGGGACGAGGGCAGATACGCAGTATTTT.

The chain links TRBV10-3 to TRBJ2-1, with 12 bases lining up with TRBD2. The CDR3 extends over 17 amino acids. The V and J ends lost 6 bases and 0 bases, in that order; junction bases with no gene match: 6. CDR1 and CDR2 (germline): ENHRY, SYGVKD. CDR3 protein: CAIRTSGGYSSYNEQFF. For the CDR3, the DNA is TGTGCCATCAGGACTAGCGGGGGATACAGCTCCTACAATGAGCAGTTCTTC.

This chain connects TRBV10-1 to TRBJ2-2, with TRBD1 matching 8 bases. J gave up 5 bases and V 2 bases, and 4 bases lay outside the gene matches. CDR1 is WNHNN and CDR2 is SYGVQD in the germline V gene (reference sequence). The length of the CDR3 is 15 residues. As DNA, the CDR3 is TGCGCCAGCAGTGAGCGATGGACAGGGACCGGGGAGCTGTTTTTT. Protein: CASSERWTGTGELFF.

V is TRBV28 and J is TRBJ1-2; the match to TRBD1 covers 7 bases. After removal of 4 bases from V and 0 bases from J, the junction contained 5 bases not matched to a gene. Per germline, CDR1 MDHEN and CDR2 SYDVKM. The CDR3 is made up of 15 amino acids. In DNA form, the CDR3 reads TGTGCCAGCAGTTCAGGGGGGAGAGCTAACTATGGCTACACCTTC. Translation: CASSSGGRANYGYTF.

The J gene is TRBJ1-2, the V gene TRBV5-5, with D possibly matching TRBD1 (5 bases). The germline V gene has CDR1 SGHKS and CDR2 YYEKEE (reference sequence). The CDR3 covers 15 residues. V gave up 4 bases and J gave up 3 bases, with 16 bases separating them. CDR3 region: CASSPGTATYYGYTF. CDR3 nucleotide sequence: TGTGCCAGCAGCCCCGGGACCGCTACCTACTATGGCTACACCTTC. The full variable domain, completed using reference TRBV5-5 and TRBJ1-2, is DAGVTQSPTHLIKTRGQQVTLRCSPISGHKSVSWYQQVLGQGPQFIFQYYEKEERGRGNFPDRFSARQFPNYSSELNVNALLLGDSALYLCASSPGTATYYGYTFGSGTRLTVV.

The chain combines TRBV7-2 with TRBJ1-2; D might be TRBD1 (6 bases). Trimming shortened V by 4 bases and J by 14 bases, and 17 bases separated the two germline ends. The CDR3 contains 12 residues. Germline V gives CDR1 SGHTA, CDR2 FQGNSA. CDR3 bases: TGTGCCAGCAGCTCCCAAAGGCAGGGGAAAACCTTC. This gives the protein CASSSQRQGKTF.

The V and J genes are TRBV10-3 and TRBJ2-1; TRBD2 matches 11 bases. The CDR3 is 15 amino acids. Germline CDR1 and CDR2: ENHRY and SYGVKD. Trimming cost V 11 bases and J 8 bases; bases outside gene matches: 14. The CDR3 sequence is CASNSGGAEKYEQFF. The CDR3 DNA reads TGTGCCTCCAATAGCGGGGGGGCCGAAAAGTATGAGCAGTTCTTC.